The T cell receptor beta chain under discussion was sequenced for a study of PD-1 blockade in mismatch repair-deficient tumors. The overall study: Enrolled about 2013-2016, patients had progressing, pretreated mismatch repair-deficient cancers of 12 to 13 types.

Whole-study findings and limits: Tumor-resident clones, often absent from pretreatment blood, expanded after pembrolizumab and then contracted.

Germline CDR1 MGHRA, CDR2 YSYEKL. The junction had 16 bases not matched to a gene; V was cut back by 4 bases and J by 1 base. This CDR3 comprises 20 residues. Comment on this clone: Its antigen is unidentified.

Using immunoSEQ multiplex PCR, the repertoire was profiled, and TCRdb retains in-frame clones only, with some absent. The sample shows under 150,000 clones, around 87% of them seen only once. The chain is built from TRBV4-1 and TRBJ1-3, with 10 bases identical to TRBD1. Sequencing used peripheral blood, obtained 44 weeks after starting pembrolizumab. The TCR was taken from an adult with mismatch repair-deficient cancer. The DNA for the CDR3 is TGCGCCAGCAGCCGCCCGGGACAGGGGCGATCTTCGATATCTGGAAACACCATATATTTT. The encoded protein is CASSRPGQGRSSISGNTIYF.